The 12 T cell receptor beta chains listed next were all sequenced from one sample in a study of Ad26.COV2.S vaccination and SARS-CoV-2 variants. The method was immunoSEQ multiplex PCR; TCRdb's version includes in-frame clones alone and lacks a portion of them. In the table there are 300,000 to 500,000 clones, roughly nine tenths of which are singletons. Treatment noted: around 19 received Ad26.COV2.S at low or high dose, single or two shots; 5 received placebo; per-sample allocation not given. Samples were taken on day 63 after the first vaccine or placebo injection. Sequencing was performed on peripheral blood, taken in a trial of Ad26.COV2.S vaccine versus placebo. Receptor source: a person between 18 and 65 years old who received the Ad26.COV2.S COVID-19 vaccine or a placebo.

V is TRBV14 and J is TRBJ2-5, with D possibly matching TRBD1 (6 bases). The germline CDR1 and CDR2 sequences are SGHDN and FVKESK. V was trimmed by 4 bases and J by 1 base, leaving 7 bases between them. The CDR3 loop spans 13 amino acids. The DNA of the CDR3 is TGTGCCAGCAGCCGGACAGTCCAAGAGACCCAGTACTTC. It encodes CASSRTVQETQYF.

The chain couples TRBV5-6 to TRBJ1-2; weak D call: TRBD1 (6 bases). Trimming stripped 2 bases from V and 8 bases from J, with 13 bases between. The CDR3 runs to 13 residues. Germline assignment: CDR1 SGHDT and CDR2 YYEEEE. CDR3 DNA: TGTGCCAGCAGCTTTCGAACAGGGAGAGGCTACACCTTC. It encodes CASSFRTGRGYTF.

The rearrangement links TRBV27 to TRBJ1-4, with 7 bases identical to TRBD1. The V gene end was trimmed by 2 bases and the J gene end by 7 bases; junction bases not matched to a gene: 7. CDR1 and CDR2 from the germline V gene are MNHEY and SMNVEV (reference sequence). This CDR3 is 15 amino acids long. In DNA, the CDR3 is TGTGCCAGCAGTTTACACAGGGGCGGTAGTGAAAAACTGTTTTTT. Translated: CASSLHRGGSEKLFF.

This chain joins TRBV29-1 and TRBJ2-3; 10 bases map to TRBD2. The CDR3 has 13 residues. Germline lookup yields CDR1 SQVTM and CDR2 ANQGSEA. V gave up 4 bases and J gave up 5 bases; unmatched junction bases: 3. This chain's CDR3 is CSVVSSGGDTQYF. CDR3 bases: TGCAGCGTTGTGTCTAGCGGGGGAGATACGCAGTATTTT.

This chain uses TRBV11-2 with TRBJ2-7; 10 bases match TRBD1. The germline V gene has CDR1 SGHAT and CDR2 FQNNGV. The J segment lost 0 bases and the V segment lost 6 bases, leaving 11 bases of the junction unmatched. The CDR3 has 17 amino acids. CDR3 region: CASRQPGQGPSSYEQYF. The CDR3 DNA follows: TGTGCCAGCAGACAACCGGGACAGGGGCCAAGCTCCTACGAGCAGTACTTC.

The gene calls are TRBV6-5 and TRBJ1-4, with 9 bases aligning to TRBD1. The CDR3 runs to 16 residues. Germline-derived CDR1 and CDR2 are MNHEY and SVGAGI. V shed 0 bases and J 4 bases; nucleotides not matched to a gene: 3. The CDR3 sequence is CASSYSQTGGNEKLFF. CDR3 sequence (DNA): TGTGCCAGCAGTTACTCGCAGACAGGGGGTAATGAAAAACTGTTTTTT.

The chain carries TRBV5-5 and TRBJ1-1, with D maybe TRBD1 (5 bases). Trimming left V 5 bases short and J 3 bases short, with 11 bases between. The CDR3 is 13 amino acids. The germline V gene encodes CDR1 SGHKS and CDR2 YYEKEE (reference sequence). The DNA of the CDR3 is TGTGCCAGCAGATGGAGGGGTGACACTGAAGCTTTCTTT. Encoded protein: CASRWRGDTEAFF.

V and J are TRBV3-1 (or the pseudogene TRBV3-2) and TRBJ2-6, with D possibly called TRBD1 or TRBD2 (5 bases each). The CDR3 is 19 amino acids. Germline CDR1 LGHDT, CDR2 YNNKEL (reference sequence). V gave up 4 bases and J gave up 2 bases, with 21 bases separating them. The CDR3 reads CASSLATGTVLPGANVLTF. The CDR3 bases are TGTGCCAGCAGCCTCGCGACCGGGACCGTGCTACCTGGGGCCAACGTCCTGACTTTC.

The chain carries TRBV5-5 and TRBJ2-2; D not resolved. There are 13 residues in the CDR3. The germline gives CDR1 SGHKS, CDR2 YYEKEE (reference sequence). V gave up 3 bases and J gave up 3 bases, with 6 bases separating them. CDR3 sequence: CASSWQDTGELFF. CDR3 DNA sequence: TGTGCCAGCAGCTGGCAGGACACCGGGGAGCTGTTTTTT.

This chain links TRBV5-1 with TRBJ2-7, with a weak D call TRBD1 (6 bases). The germline CDR1 and CDR2 sequences are SGHRS and YFSETQ. V was clipped by 0 bases and J by 5 bases, with 12 bases between them. The CDR3 is 14 amino acids. The DNA of the CDR3 is TGCGCCAGCAGCTTGGCTAACAGGGAAGACGAGCAGTACTTC. Its translation is CASSLANREDEQYF. Complete variable domain (other parts from reference TRBV5-1 and TRBJ2-7): KAGVTQTPRYLIKTRGQQVTLSCSPISGHRSVSWYQQTPGQGLQFLFEYFSETQRNKGNFPGRFSGRQFSNSRSEMNVSTLELGDSALYLCASSLANREDEQYFGPGTRLTVT.

The chain carries TRBV5-5 and TRBJ1-1, with D hard to call. Germline CDR1 SGHKS, CDR2 YYEKEE (reference sequence). The CDR3 has 13 residues. V lost 1 base and J lost 3, with 7 bases in between. The CDR3 protein is CASSLPGDTEAFF. DNA for the CDR3: TGTGCCAGCAGCTTGCCTGGGGACACTGAAGCTTTCTTT.

The chain couples TRBV28 to TRBJ2-5; D unclear. CDR1 and CDR2 (germline): MDHEN, SYDVKM. Trimming removed 7 bases from V and 5 bases from J, with 8 bases in between. This CDR3 has 11 amino acids. The DNA for the CDR3 is TGTGCCAGCATAGGGTTGGAGACCCAGTACTTC. Translation gives CASIGLETQYF.